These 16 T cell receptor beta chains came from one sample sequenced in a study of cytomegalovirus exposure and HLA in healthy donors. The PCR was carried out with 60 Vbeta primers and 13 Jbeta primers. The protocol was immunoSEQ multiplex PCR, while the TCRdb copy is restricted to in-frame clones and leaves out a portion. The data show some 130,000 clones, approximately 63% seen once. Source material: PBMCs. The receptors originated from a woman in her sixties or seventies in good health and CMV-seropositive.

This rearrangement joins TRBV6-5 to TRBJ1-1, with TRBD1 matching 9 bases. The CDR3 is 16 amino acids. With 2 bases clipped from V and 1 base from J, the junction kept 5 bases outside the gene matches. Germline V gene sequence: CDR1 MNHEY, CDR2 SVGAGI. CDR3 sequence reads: CASSYTGGGWNTEAFF. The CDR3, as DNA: TGTGCCAGCAGTTACACAGGGGGCGGCTGGAACACTGAAGCTTTCTTT.

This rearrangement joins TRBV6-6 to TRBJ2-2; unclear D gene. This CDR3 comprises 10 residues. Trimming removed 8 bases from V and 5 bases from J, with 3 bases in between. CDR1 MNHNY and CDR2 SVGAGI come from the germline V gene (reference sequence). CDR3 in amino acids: CASSTGELFF. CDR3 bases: TGTGCCAGCTCGACCGGGGAGCTGTTTTTT.

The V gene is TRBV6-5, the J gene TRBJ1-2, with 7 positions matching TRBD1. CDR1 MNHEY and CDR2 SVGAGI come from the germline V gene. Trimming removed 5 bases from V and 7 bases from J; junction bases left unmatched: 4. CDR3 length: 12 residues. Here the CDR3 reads CASSRAGGGYTF. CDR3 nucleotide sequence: TGTGCCAGCAGTAGGGCAGGGGGTGGCTACACCTTC.

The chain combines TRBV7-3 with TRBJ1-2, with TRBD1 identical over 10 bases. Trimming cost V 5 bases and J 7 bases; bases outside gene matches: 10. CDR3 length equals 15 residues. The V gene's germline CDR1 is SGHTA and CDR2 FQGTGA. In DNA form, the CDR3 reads TGTGCCAGCAGCCTAGGGACAGGGGAAAGCAGTGGCTACACCTTC. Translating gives CASSLGTGESSGYTF. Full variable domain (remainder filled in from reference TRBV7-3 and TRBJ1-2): GAGVSQTPSNKVTEKGKYVELRCDPISGHTALYWYRQSLGQGPEFLIYFQGTGAADDSGLPNDRFFAVRPEGSVSTLKIQRTERGDSAVYLCASSLGTGESSGYTFGSGTRLTVV.

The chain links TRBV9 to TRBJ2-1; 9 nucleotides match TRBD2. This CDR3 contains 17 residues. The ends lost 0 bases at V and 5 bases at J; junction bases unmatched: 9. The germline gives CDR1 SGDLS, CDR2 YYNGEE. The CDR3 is CASSVVASGIGDNEQFF. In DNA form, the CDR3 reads TGTGCCAGCAGCGTAGTTGCTAGCGGGATTGGGGACAATGAGCAGTTCTTC.

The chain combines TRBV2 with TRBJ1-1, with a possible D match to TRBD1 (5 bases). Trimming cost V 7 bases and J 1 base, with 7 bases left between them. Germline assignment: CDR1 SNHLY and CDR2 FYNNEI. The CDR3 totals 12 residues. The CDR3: CASIQENTEAFF. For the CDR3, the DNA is TGTGCCAGCATACAGGAGAACACTGAAGCTTTCTTT.

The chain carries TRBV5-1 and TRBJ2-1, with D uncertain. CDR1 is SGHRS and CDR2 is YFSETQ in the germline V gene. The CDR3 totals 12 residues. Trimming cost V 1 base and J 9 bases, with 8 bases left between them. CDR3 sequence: CASSLTRTEQFF. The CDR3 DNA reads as TGCGCCAGCAGCTTGACGCGCACTGAGCAGTTCTTC.

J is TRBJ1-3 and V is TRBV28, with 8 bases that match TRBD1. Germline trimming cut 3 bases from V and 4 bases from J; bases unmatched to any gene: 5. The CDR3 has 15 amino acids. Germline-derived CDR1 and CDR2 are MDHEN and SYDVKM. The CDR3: CASSLSRGQGNTIYF. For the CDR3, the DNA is TGTGCCAGCAGTTTGAGCAGGGGGCAGGGAAACACCATATATTTT.

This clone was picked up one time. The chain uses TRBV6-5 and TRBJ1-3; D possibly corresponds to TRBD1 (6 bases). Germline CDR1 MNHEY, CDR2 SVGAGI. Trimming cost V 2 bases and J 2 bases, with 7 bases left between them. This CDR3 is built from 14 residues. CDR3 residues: CASSYNRAGNTIYF. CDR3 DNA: TGTGCCAGCAGTTACAACAGGGCTGGAAACACCATATATTTT.

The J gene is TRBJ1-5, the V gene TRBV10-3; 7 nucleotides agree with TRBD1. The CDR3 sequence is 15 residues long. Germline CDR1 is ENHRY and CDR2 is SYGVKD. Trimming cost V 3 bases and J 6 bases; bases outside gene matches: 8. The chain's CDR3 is CAISDSDRERQPQHF. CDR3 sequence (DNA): TGTGCCATCAGTGATTCCGACAGGGAGCGTCAGCCCCAGCATTTT.

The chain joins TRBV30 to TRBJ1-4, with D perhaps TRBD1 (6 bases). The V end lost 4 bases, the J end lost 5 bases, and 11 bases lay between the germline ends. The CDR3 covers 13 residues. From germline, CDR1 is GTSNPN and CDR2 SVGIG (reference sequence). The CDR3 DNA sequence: TGTGCCTGGACTGGACAGACGAATGAAAAACTGTTTTTT. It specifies CAWTGQTNEKLFF.

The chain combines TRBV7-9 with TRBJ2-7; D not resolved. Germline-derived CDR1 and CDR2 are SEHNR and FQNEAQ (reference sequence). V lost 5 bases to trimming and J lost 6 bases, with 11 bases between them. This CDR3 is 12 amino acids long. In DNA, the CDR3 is TGTGCCAGCAGCCCCAGGTTTGGCGAGCAGTACTTC. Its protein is CASSPRFGEQYF.

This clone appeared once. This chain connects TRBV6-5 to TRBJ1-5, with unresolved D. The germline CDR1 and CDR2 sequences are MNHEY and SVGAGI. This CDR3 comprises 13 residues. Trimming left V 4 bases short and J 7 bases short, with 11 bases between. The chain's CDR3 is CASSSSGHQPQHF. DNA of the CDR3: TGTGCCAGCAGTTCGAGCGGGCACCAGCCCCAGCATTTT.

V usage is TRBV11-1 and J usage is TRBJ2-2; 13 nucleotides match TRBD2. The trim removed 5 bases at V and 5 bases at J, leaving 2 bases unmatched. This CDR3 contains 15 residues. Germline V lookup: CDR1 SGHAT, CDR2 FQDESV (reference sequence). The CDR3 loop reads CASSRTSGSTGELFF. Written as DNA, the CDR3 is TGTGCCAGCAGCCGGACTAGCGGGAGTACCGGGGAGCTGTTTTTT.

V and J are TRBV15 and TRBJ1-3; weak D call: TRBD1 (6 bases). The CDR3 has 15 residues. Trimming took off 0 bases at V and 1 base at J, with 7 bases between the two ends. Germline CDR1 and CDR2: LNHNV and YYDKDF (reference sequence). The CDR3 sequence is CATSRDTGSGNTIYF. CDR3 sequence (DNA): TGTGCCACCAGCAGAGATACAGGGTCTGGAAACACCATATATTTT.

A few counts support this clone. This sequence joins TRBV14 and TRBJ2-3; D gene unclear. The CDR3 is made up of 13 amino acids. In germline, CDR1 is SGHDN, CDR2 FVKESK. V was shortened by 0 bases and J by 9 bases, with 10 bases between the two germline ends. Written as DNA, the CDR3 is TGTGCCAGCAGCCAAGATCAGTTGATCACGCAGTATTTT. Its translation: CASSQDQLITQYF.